Detailed here is one TCR beta chain. A second PCR of roughly 7 to 11 cycles used a sample-barcoded 5' primer and a J-beta primer mix. A 12-random-nucleotide template-switch adaptor tagged each cDNA molecule. TCRdb fed the 5' RACE reads into MiXCR, producing one record per CDR3 protein. In the table there are some 800,000 distinct CDR3 sequences, roughly 25% of which are singletons. This sample was taken from a study of blood T cells in healthy people across ages. Per germline, CDR1 SEHNR and CDR2 FQNEAQ (reference sequence). Between the trimmed V and J ends, which lost 8 bases and 11 bases, there was a span of 18 bases. CDR3 size: 12 residues. Another study also made use of these data, one on T cells of mothers and their children. Turning to that study: The authors added sample barcodes and 2-4 random nucleotides using the M1S primer of the second PCR. Related and unrelated pairs show similar shaping of TCR recombination output by thymic selection. Overlap in related mother-child pairs always slightly exceeded unrelated pairs, never significantly.

The TCR sequence derives from a boy aged 5 to 17 in good health. The chain combines TRBV7-9 with TRBJ2-5, with D maybe TRBD1 (6 bases). Specimen: blood. CDR3 DNA sequence: TGTGCCAGCGCCCAGTGGGCAGGGGAGCAGTACTTC. Residues: CASAQWAGEQYF.